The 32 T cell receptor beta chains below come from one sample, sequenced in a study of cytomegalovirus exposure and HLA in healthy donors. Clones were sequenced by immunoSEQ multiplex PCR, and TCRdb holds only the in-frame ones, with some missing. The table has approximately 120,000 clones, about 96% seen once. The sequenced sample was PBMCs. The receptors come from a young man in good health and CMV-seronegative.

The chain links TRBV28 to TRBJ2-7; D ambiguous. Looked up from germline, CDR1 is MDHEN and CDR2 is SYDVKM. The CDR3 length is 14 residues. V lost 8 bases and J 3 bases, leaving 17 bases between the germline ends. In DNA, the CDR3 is TGTGCCAGCGTGCCGGCGGTCGTCCACTACGAGCAGTACTTC. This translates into CASVPAVVHYEQYF.

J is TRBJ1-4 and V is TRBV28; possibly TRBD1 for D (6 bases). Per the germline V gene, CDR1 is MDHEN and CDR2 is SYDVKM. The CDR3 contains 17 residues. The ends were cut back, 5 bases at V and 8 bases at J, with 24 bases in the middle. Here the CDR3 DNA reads TGTGCCAGCAGTCCATTGGGAGAGACAGGCCCTGAGGAAAAACTGTTTTTT. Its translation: CASSPLGETGPEEKLFF.

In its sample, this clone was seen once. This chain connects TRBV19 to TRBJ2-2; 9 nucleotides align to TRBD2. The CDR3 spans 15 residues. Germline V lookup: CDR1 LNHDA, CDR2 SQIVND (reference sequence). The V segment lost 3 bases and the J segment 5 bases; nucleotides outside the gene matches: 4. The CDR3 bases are TGTGCCAGTAGTATCTTCGCGGGGGGGACCGGGGAGCTGTTTTTT. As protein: CASSIFAGGTGELFF.

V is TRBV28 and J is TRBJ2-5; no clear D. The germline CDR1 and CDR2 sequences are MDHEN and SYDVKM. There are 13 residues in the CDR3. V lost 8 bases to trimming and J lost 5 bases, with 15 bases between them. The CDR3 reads CASLRRGLETQYF. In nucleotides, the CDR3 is TGTGCCAGCCTCCGTCGAGGTTTGGAGACCCAGTACTTC.

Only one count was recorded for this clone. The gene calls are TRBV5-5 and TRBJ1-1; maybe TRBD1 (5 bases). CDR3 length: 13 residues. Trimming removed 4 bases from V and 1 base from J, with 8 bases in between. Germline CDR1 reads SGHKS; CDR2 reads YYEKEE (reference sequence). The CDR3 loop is CASSTGGNTEAFF. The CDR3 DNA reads TGTGCCAGCAGCACCGGGGGGAACACTGAAGCTTTCTTT.

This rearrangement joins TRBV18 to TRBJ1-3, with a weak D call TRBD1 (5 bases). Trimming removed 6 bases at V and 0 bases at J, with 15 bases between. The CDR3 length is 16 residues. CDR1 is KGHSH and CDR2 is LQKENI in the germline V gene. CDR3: CASSPVSGNSGNTIYF. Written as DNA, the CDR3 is TGTGCCAGCTCGCCAGTGTCAGGGAACTCTGGAAACACCATATATTTT.

The CDR3 region has the DNA TGTGCCAGCAGGGCCGGGACTAGCGTTGGGGAGCTGTTTTTT. Translating gives CASRAGTSVGELFF. The chain recombines TRBV5-4 with TRBJ2-2, with 10 bases that match TRBD2. Germline values: CDR1 SGHNT, CDR2 YYREEE (reference sequence). Trimming cost V 5 bases and J 8 bases; bases outside gene matches: 6. The length of the CDR3 is 14 residues. Using reference TRBV5-4 and TRBJ2-2 for the parts outside the CDR3, the full variable domain is ETGVTQSPTHLIKTRGQQVTLRCSSQSGHNTVSWYQQALGQGPQFIFQYYREEENGRGNFPPRFSGLQFPNYSSELNVNALELDDSALYLCASRAGTSVGELFFGEGSRLTVL.

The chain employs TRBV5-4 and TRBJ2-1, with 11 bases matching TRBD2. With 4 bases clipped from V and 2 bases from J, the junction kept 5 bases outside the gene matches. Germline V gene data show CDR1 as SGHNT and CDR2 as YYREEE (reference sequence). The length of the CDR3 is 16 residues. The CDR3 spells CASSKGTSGTYNEQFF. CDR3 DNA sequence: TGTGCCAGCAGCAAAGGGACTAGCGGCACCTACAATGAGCAGTTCTTC. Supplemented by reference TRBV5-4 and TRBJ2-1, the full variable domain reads ETGVTQSPTHLIKTRGQQVTLRCSSQSGHNTVSWYQQALGQGPQFIFQYYREEENGRGNFPPRFSGLQFPNYSSELNVNALELDDSALYLCASSKGTSGTYNEQFFGPGTRLTVL.

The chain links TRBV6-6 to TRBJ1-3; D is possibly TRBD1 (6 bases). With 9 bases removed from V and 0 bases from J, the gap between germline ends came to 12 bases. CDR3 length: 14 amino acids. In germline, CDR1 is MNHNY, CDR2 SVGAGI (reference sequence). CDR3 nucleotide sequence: TGTGCCAGTCACTTAGGGGGCTCTGGAAACACCATATATTTT. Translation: CASHLGGSGNTIYF.

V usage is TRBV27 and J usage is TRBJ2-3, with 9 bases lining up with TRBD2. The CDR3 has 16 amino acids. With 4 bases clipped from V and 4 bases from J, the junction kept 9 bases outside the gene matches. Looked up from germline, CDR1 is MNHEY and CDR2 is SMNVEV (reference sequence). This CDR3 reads CASSSQREEGPDTQYF. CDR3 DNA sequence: TGTGCCAGCAGTTCCCAGCGGGAGGAGGGTCCAGATACGCAGTATTTT.

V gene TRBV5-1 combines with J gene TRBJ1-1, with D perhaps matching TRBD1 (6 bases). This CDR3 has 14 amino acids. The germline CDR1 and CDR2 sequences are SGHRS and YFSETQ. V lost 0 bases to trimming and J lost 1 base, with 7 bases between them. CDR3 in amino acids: CASSLEGQNTEAFF. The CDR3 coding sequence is TGCGCCAGCAGCTTGGAGGGACAGAACACTGAAGCTTTCTTT.

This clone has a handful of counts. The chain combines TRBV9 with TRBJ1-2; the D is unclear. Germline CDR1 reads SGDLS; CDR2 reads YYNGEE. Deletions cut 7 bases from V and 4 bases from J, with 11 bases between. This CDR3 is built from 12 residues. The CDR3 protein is CASSGGGYGYTF. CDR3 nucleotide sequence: TGTGCCAGCTCTGGCGGAGGCTATGGCTACACCTTC.

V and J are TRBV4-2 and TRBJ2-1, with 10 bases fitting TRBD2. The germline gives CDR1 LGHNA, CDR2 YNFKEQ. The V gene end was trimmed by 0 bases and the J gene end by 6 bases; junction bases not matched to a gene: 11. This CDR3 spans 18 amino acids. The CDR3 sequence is CASSQERDTSGKVNEQFF. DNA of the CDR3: TGTGCCAGCAGCCAAGAAAGGGATACTAGCGGGAAGGTCAATGAGCAGTTCTTC.

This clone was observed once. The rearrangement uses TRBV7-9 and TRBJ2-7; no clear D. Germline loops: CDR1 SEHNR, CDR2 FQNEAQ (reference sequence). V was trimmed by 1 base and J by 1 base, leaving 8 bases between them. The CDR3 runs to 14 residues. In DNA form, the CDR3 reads TGTGCCAGCAGCTTAGGTGCAGATTCCTACGAGCAGTACTTC. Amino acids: CASSLGADSYEQYF.

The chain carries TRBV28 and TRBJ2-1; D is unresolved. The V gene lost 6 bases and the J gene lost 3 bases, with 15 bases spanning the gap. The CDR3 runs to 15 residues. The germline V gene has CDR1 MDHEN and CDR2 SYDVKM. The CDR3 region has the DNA TGTGCCAGCAGCGGAGAGGCCAACCTCTACAATGAGCAGTTCTTC. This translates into CASSGEANLYNEQFF.

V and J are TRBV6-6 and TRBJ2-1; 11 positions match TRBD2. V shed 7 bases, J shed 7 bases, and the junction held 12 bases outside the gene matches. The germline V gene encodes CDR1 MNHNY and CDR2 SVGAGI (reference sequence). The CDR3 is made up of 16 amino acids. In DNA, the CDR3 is TGTGCCAGCACGTCCGCGGGTAGCGGGAGGGCGAATGAGCAGTTCTTC. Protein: CASTSAGSGRANEQFF.

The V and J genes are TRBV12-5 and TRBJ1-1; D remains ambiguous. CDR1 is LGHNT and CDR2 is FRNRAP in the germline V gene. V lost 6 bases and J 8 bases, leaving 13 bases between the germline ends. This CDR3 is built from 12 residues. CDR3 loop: CASGPGGGEAFF. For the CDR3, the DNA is TGTGCTAGTGGCCCCGGCGGAGGCGAAGCTTTCTTT.

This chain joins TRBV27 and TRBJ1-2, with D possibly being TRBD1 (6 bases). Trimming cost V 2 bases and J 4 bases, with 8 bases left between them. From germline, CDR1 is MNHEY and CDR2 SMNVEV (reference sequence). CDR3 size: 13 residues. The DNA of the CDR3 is TGTGCCAGCAGTTTAACAGGGCTCTATGGCTACACCTTC. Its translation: CASSLTGLYGYTF.

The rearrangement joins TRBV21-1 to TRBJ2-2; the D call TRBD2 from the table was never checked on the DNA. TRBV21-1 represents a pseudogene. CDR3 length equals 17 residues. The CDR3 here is CASSPTLAGKNTGELFF. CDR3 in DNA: TGTGCCAGCAGCCCCACCCTAGCGGGAAAGAACACCGGGGAGCTGTTTTTT.

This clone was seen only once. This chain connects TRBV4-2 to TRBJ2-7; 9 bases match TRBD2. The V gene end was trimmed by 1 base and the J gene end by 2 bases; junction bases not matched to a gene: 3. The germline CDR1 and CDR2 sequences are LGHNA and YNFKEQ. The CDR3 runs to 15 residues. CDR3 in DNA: TGTGCCAGCAGCCAAGGGGCGGGAGGGGCCTACGAGCAGTACTTC. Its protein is CASSQGAGGAYEQYF.

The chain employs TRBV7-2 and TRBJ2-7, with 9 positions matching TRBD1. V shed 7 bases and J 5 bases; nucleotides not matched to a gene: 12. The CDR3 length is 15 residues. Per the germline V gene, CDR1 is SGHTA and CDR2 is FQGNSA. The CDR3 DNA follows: TGTGCCAGCACCAGTCCCAGACAGGGGGAGAACGAGCAGTACTTC. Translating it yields CASTSPRQGENEQYF.

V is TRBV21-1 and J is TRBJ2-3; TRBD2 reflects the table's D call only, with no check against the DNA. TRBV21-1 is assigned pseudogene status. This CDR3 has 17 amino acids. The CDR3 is CASSKQERPRGTDTQYF. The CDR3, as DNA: TGTGCCAGCAGCAAACAAGAGCGCCCAAGAGGAACAGATACGCAGTATTTT.

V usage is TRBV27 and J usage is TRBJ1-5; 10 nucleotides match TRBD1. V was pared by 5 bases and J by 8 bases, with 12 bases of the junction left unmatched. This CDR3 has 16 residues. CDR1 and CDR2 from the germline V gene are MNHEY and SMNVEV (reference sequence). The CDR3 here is CASSPWGQGRAKPQHF. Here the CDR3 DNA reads TGTGCCAGCAGTCCCTGGGGACAGGGGCGCGCCAAGCCCCAGCATTTT.

CDR3 bases: TGTGCCAGCAGTCCCCTGCGACAGGAACTGAGCGGCTACACCTTC. Protein product: CASSPLRQELSGYTF. V gene TRBV28 combines with J gene TRBJ1-2, with a possible D match to TRBD1 (6 bases). CDR1 and CDR2 (germline): MDHEN, SYDVKM. V was cut by 5 bases and J by 8 bases, with 21 bases left in between. The CDR3 length is 15 residues.

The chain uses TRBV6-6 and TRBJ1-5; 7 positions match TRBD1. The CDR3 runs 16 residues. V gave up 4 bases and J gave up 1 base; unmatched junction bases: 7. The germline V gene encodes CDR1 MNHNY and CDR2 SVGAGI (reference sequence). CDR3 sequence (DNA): TGTGCCAGCAGTTCCCCGACAGGGCAGAGCAATCAGCCCCAGCATTTT. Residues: CASSSPTGQSNQPQHF.

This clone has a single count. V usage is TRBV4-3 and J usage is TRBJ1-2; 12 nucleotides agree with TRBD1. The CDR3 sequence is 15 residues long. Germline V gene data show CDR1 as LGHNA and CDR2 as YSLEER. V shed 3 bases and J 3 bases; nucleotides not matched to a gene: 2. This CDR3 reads CASSQRDRGHYGYTF. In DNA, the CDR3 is TGCGCCAGCAGCCAGAGGGACAGGGGGCACTATGGCTACACCTTC.

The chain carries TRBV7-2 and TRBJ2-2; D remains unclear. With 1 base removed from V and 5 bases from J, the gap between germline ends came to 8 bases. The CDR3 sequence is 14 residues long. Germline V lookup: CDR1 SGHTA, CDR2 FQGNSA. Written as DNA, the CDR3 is TGTGCCAGCAGCTTAGTTCGTCTAACCGGGGAGCTGTTTTTT. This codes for CASSLVRLTGELFF.

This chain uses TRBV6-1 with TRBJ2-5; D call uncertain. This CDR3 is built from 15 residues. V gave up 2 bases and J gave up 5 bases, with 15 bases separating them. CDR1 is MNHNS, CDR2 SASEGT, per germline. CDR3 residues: CASSENTVAAETQYF. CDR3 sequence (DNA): TGTGCCAGCAGTGAAAACACCGTTGCAGCGGAGACCCAGTACTTC.

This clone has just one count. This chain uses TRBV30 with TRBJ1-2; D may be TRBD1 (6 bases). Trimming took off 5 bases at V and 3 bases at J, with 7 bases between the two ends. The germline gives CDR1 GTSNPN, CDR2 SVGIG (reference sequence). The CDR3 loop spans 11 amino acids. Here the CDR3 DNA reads TGTGCCTGGCAGGGGTACTATGGCTACACCTTC. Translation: CAWQGYYGYTF.

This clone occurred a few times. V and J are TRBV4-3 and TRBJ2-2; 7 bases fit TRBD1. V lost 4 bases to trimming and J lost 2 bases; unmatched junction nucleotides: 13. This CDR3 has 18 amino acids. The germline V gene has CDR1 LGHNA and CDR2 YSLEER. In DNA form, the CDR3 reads TGCGCCAGCAGCCCTTCGCTAGAGACAGGGATAAACACCGGGGAGCTGTTTTTT. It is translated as CASSPSLETGINTGELFF.

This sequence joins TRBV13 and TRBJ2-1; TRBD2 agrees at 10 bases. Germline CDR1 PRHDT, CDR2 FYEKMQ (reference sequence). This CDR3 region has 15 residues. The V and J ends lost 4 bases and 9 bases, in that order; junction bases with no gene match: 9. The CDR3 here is CASSSSGGTLGEQFF. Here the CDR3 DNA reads TGTGCCAGCAGCTCTAGCGGGGGCACGCTGGGTGAGCAGTTCTTC.

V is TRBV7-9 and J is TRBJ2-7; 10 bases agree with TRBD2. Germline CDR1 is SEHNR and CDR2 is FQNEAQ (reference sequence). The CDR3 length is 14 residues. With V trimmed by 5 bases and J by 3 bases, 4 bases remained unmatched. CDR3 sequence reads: CASSPGTSDYEQYF. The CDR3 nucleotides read TGTGCCAGCAGCCCGGGGACTAGCGACTACGAGCAGTACTTC.